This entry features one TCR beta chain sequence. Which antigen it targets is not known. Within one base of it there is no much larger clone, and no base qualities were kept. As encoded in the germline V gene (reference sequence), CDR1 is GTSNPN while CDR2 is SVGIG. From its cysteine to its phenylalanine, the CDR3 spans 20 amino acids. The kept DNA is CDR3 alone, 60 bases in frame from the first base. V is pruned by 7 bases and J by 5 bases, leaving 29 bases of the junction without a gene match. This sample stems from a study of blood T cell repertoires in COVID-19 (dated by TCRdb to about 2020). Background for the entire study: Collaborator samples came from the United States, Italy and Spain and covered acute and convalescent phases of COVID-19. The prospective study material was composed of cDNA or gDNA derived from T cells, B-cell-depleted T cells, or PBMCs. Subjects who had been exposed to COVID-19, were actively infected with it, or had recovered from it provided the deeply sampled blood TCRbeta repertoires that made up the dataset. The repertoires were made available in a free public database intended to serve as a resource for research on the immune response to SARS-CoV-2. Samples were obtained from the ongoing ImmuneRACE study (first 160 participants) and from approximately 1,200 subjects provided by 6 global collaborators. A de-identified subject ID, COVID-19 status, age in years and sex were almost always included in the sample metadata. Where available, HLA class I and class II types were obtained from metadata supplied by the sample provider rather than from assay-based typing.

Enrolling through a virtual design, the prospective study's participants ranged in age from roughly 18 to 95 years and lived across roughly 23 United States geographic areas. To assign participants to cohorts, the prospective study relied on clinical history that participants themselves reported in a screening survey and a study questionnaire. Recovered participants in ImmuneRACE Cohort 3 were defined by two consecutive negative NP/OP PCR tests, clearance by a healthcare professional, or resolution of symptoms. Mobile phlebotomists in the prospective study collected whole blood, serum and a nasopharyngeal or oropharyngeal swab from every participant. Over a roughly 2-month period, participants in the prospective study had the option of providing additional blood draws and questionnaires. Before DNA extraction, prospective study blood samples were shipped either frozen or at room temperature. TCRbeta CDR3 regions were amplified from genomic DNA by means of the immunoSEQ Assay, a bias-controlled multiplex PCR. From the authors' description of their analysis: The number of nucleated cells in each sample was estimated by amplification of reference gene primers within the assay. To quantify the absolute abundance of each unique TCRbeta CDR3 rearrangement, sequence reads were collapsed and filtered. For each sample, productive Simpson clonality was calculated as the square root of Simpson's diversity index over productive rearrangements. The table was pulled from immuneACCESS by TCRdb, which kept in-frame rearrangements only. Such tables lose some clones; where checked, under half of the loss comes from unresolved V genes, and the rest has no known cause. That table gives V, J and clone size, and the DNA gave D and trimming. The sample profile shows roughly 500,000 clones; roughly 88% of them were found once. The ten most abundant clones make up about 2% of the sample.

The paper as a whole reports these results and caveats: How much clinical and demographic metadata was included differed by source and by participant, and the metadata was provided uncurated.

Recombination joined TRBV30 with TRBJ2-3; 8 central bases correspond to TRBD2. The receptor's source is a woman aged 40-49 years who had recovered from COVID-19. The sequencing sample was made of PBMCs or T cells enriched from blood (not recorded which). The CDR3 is CASIPQLVKGLVRLEDTQYF. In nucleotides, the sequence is TGTGCCTCAATACCCCAACTAGTAAAGGGACTAGTCAGACTCGAAGATACGCAGTATTTT.